A selection of T cell receptor beta chains follows, all from one sample in a study of early T cells in non-severe SARS-CoV-2 infection. TCRdb redid the calling of the 5' RACE reads with MiXCR, one entry per CDR3 protein. The sample has 25,000 to 35,000 distinct CDR3 sequences, 6% to 7.5% seen once. The specimen was whole blood, collected at baseline. The origin of the receptors is an adult who was a healthcare worker with PCR-confirmed SARS-CoV-2 infection or an uninfected control (not recorded which). The CDR3 runs from the conserved cysteine through the conserved F or W. D genes are given only for firm matches.

V gene,D gene,CDR3 protein
TRBV10-3,.,CAMGKSYNEQFF
TRBV3-1,TRBD2,CASGTSGSDEQFF
TRBV20-1,.,CSARREPAKNIQYF
TRBV7-9,TRBD2,CASSPGLAFPYEQYF
TRBV3-1,.,CASSQDRFSGANVLTF
TRBV20-1,TRBD1,CSAPTTGDYSPLHF
TRBV20-1,.,CSARSHLPSGSTYEQYF
TRBV7-9,TRBD1,CASSTTGIGYTF
TRBV28,TRBD1,CASRKRTGRSYGYTF
TRBV6-6,.,CASSPLGLNTGELFF
TRBV7-2,TRBD2,CASSLVSAGRGTDTQYF
TRBV7-3,.,CASSWQNSPLHF
TRBV11-3,.,CASSPRWTEQFF
TRBV9,TRBD1,CASSESYRGSTEAFF
TRBV5-1,.,CASSSLSRNNGYTF
TRBV28,.,CASSQGTSDQRPQYF
TRBV19,.,CASSTAQRNYGYTF
TRBV2,.,CASSEAQRDEQFF
TRBV28,TRBD1,CASISGQGVGEQYF
TRBV12-3/TRBV12-4,TRBD1,CASSRQGPVDTQYF